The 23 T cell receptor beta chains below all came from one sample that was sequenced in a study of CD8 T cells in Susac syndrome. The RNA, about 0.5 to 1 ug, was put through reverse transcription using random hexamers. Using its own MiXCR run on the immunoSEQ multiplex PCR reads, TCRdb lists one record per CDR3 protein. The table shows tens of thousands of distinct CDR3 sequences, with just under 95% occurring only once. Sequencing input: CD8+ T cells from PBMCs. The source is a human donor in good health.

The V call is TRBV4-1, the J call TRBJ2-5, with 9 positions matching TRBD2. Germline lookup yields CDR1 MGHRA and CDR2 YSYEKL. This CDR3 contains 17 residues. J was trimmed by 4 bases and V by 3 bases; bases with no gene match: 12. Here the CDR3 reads CASSQGGEAGGGETQYF. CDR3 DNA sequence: TGCGCCAGCAGCCAGGGTGGCGAAGCGGGAGGAGGAGAGACCCAGTACTTC.

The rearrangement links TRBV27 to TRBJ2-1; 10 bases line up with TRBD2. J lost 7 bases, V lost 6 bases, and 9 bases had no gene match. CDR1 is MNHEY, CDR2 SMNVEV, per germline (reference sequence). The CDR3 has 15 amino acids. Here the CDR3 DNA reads TGTGCCAGCAGCCCCTTCCCGGGACTAGCGAATGAGCAGTTCTTC. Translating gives CASSPFPGLANEQFF.

CDR3 in DNA: TGTGCCAGCAGCTTCAACCATACGCAGTATTTT. Residues: CASSFNHTQYF. The rearrangement joins TRBV7-9 to TRBJ2-3; no reliable D call. The germline V and J ends were trimmed by 3 bases and 7 bases, with 5 bases remaining between them. The germline CDR1 and CDR2 sequences are SEHNR and FQNEAQ (reference sequence). There are 11 residues in the CDR3.

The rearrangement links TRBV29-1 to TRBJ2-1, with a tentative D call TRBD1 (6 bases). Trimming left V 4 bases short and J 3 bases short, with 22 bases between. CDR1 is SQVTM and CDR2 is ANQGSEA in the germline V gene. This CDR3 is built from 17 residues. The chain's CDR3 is CSVVLSSDSWIYNEQFF. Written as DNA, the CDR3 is TGCAGCGTTGTCCTTTCGTCGGACAGTTGGATCTACAATGAGCAGTTCTTC.

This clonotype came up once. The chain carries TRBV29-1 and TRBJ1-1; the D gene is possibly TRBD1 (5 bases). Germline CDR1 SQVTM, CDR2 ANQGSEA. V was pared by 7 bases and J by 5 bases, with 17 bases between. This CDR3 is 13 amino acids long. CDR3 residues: CSAAGVGQTEAFF. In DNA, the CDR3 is TGCAGCGCCGCCGGGGTGGGGCAGACTGAAGCTTTCTTT.

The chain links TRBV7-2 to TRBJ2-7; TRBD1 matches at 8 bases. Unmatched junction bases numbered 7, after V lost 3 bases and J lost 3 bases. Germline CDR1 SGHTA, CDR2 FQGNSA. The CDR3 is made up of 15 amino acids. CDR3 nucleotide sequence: TGTGCCAGCAGCTTTCGGGACAGGATAAACTACGAGCAGTACTTC. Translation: CASSFRDRINYEQYF.

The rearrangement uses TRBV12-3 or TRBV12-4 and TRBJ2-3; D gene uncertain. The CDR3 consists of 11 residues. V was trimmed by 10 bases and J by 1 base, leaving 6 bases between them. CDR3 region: CATTGTDTQYF. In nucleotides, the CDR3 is TGTGCCACCACAGGCACAGATACGCAGTATTTT.

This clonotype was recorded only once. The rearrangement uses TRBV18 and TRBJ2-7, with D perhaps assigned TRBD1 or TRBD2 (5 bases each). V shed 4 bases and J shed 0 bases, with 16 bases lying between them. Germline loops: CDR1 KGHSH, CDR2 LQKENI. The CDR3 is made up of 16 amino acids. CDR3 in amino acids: CASSHIVRDGSYEQYF. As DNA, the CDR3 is TGTGCCAGCTCACACATAGTCCGGGACGGCTCCTACGAGCAGTACTTC. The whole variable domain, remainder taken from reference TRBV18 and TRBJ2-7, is NAGVMQNPRHLVRRRGQEARLRCSPMKGHSHVYWYRQLPEEGLKFMVYLQKENIIDESGMPKERFSAEFPKEGPSILRIQQVVRGDSAAYFCASSHIVRDGSYEQYFGPGTRLTVT.

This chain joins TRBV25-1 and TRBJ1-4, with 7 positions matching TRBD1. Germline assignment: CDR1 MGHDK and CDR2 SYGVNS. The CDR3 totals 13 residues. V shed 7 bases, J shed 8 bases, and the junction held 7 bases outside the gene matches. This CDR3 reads CASKRQGGEKLFF. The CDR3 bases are TGTGCCAGCAAGCGACAGGGCGGGGAAAAACTGTTTTTT.

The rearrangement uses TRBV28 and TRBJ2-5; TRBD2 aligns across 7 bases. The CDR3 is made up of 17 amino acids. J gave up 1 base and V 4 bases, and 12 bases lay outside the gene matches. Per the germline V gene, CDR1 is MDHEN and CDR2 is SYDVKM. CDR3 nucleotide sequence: TGTGCCAGCAGTTCCTTCTGGGGGGGGAGCTTCCAAGAGACCCAGTACTTC. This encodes CASSSFWGGSFQETQYF.

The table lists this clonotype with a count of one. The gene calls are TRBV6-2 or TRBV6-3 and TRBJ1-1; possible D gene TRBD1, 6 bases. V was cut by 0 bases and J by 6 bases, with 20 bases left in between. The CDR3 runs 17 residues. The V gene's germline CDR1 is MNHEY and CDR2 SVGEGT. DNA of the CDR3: TGTGCCAGCAGTTACTCGAGGGTACAGGGAGTAGCGGCTGAAGCTTTCTTT. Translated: CASSYSRVQGVAAEAFF.

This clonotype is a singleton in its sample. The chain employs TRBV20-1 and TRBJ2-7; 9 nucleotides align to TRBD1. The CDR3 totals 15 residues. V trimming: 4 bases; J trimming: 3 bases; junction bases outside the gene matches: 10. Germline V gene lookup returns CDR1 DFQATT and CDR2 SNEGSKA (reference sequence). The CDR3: CSANNRGLQLYEQYF. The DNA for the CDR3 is TGCAGTGCTAACAACAGGGGGCTACAACTCTACGAGCAGTACTTC.

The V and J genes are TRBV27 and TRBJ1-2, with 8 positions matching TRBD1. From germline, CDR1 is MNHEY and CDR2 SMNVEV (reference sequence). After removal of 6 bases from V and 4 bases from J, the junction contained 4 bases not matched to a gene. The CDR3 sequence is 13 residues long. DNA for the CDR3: TGTGCCAGCAGCCCAGGGGGCGTCTATGGCTACACCTTC. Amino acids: CASSPGGVYGYTF.

The CDR3 is CASSPTGGMNEQFF. DNA for the CDR3: TGTGCCAGCAGCCCGACAGGGGGCATGAATGAGCAGTTCTTC. The V call is TRBV27, the J call TRBJ2-1, with 10 bases matching TRBD1. Germline assignment: CDR1 MNHEY and CDR2 SMNVEV (reference sequence). This CDR3 region has 14 residues. J was trimmed by 7 bases and V by 6 bases; bases with no gene match: 6.

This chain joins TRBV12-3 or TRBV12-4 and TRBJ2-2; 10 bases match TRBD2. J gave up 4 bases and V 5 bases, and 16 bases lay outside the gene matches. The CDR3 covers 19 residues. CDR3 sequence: CASSLPRLAGATVTGELFF. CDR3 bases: TGTGCCAGCAGTCTACCCCGGCTAGCGGGGGCCACAGTCACCGGGGAGCTGTTTTTT.

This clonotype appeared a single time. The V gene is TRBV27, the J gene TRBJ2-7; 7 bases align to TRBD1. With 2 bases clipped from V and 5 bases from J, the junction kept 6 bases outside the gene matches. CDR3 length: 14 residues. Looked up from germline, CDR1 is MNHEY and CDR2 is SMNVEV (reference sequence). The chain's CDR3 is CASSLDRAIDEQYF. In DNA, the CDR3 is TGTGCCAGCAGTTTAGACAGGGCAATCGACGAGCAGTACTTC.

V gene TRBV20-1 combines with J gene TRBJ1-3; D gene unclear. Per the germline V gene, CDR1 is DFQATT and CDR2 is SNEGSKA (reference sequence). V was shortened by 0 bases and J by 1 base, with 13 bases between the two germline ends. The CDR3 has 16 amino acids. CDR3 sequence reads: CSARDTPTESGNTIYF. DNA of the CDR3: TGCAGTGCTAGAGATACCCCGACGGAGTCTGGAAACACCATATATTTT.

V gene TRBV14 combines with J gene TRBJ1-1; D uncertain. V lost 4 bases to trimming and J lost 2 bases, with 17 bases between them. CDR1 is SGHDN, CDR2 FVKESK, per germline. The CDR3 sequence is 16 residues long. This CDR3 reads CASSRVPWAGNTEAFF. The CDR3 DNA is TGTGCCAGCAGCCGCGTACCGTGGGCAGGAAACACTGAAGCTTTCTTT. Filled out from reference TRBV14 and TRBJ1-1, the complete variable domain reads EAGVTQFPSHSVIEKGQTVTLRCDPISGHDNLYWYRRVMGKEIKFLLHFVKESKQDESGMPNNRFLAERTGGTYSTLKVQPAELEDSGVYFCASSRVPWAGNTEAFFGQGTRLTVV.

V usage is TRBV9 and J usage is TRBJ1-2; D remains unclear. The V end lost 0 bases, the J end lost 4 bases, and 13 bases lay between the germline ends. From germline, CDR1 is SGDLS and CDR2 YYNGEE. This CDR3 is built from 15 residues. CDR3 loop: CASSVDGGLGYGYTF. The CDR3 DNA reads TGTGCCAGCAGCGTAGATGGAGGCCTAGGCTATGGCTACACCTTC.

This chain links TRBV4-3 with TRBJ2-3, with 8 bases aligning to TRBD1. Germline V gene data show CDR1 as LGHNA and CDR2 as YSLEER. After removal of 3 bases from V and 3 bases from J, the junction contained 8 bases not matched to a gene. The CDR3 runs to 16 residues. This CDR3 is CASSQGTGGKTDTQYF. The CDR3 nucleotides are TGCGCCAGCAGCCAGGGAACAGGGGGAAAGACAGATACGCAGTATTTT.

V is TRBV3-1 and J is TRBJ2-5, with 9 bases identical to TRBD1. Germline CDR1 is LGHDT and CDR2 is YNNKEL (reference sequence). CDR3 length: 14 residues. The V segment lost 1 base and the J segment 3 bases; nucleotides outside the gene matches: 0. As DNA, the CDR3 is TGTGCCAGCAGCCAAGGGGACAGGGAAGAGACCCAGTACTTC. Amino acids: CASSQGDREETQYF.

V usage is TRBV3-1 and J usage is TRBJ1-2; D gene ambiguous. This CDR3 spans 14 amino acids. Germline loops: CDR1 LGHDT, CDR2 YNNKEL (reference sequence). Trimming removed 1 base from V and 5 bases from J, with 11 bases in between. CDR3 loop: CASSQGEILYGYTF. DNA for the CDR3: TGTGCCAGCAGCCAAGGAGAGATATTATATGGCTACACCTTC.

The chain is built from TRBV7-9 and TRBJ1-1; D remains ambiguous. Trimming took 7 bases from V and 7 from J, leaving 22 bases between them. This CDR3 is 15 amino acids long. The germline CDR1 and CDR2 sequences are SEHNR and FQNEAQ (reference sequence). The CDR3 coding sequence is TGTGCCAGCACGGCACGGGAGAGATATAGGGATGAAGCTTTCTTT. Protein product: CASTARERYRDEAFF.